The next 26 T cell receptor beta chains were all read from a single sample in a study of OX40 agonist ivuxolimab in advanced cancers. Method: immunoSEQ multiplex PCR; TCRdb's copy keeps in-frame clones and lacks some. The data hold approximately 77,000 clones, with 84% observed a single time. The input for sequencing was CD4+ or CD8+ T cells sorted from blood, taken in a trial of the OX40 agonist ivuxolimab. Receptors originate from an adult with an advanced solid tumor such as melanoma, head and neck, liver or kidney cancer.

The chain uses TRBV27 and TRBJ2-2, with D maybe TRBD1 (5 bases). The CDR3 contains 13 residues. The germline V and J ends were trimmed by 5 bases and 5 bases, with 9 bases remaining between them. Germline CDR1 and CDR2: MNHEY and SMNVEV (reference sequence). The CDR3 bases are TGTGCCAGCAGTCTAGGGGAAACCGGGGAGCTGTTTTTT. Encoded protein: CASSLGETGELFF.

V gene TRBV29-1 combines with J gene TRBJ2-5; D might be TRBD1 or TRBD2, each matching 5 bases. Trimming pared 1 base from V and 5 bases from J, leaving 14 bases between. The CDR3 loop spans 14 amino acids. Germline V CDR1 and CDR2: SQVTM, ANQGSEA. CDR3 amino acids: CSVEGAGWGETQYF. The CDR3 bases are TGCAGCGTTGAAGGCGCTGGCTGGGGGGAGACCCAGTACTTC.

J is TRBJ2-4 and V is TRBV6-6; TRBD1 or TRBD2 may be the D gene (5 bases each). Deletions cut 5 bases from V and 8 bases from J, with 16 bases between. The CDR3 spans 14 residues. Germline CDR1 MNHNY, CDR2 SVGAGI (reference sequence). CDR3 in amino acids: CASSPGDVRDIQYF. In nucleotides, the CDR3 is TGTGCCAGCAGTCCCGGGGACGTTCGGGACATTCAGTACTTC.

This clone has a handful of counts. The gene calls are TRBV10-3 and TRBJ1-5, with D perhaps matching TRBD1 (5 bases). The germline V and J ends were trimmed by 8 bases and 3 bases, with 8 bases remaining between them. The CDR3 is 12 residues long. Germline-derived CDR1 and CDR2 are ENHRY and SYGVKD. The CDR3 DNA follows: TGTGCCATCGGGGCTAACAATCAGCCCCAGCATTTT. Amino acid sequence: CAIGANNQPQHF.

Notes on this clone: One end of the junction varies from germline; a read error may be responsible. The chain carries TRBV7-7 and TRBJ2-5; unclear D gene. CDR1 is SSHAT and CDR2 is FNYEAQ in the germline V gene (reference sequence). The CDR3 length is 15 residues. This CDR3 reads CASSLSSSFRETQYF. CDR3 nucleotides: TGTGCTAGCAGCTTGAGTAGTTCGTTTCGAGAGACCCAGTACTTC. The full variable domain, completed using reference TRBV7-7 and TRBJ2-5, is GAGVSQSPRYKVTKRGQDVTLRCDPISSHATLYWYQQALGQGPEFLTYFNYEAQPDKSGLPSDRFSAERPEGSISTLTIQRTEQRDSAMYRCASSLSSSFRETQYFGPGTRLLVL.

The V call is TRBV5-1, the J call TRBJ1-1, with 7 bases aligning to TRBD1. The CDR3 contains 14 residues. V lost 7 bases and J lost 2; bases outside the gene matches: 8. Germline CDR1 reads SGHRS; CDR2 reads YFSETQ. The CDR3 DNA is TGCGCCAGCCGTTCGGGACAGTTAAACACTGAAGCTTTCTTT. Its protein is CASRSGQLNTEAFF.

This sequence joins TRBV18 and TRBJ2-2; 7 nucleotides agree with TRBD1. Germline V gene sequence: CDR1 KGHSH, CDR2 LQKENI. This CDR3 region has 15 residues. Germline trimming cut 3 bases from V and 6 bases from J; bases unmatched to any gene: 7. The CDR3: CASSPRQGVAGELFF. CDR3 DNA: TGTGCCAGCTCACCGAGACAGGGAGTTGCCGGGGAGCTGTTTTTT.

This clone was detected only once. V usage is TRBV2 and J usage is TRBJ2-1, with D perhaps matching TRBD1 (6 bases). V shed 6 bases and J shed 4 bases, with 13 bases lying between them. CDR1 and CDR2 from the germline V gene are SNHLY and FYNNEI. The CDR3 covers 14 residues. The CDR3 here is CASRDRSQYNEQFF. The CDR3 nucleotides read TGTGCCAGCAGAGACAGGTCCCAATACAATGAGCAGTTCTTC.

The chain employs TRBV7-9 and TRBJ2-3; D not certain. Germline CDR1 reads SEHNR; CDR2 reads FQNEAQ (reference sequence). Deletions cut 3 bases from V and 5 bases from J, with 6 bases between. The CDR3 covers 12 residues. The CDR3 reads CASSLTIDTQYF. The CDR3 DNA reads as TGTGCCAGCAGCTTGACGATAGATACGCAGTATTTT.

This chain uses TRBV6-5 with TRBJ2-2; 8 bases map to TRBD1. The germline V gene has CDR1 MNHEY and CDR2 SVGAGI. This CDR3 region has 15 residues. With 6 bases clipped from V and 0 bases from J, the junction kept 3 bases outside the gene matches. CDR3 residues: CASRRTGTNTGELFF. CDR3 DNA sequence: TGTGCCAGCAGAAGGACAGGGACGAACACCGGGGAGCTGTTTTTT.

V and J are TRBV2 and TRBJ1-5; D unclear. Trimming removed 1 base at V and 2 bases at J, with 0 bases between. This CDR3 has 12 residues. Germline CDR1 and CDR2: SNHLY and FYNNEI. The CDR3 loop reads CASSEGNQPQHF. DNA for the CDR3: TGTGCCAGCAGTGAAGGCAATCAGCCCCAGCATTTT.

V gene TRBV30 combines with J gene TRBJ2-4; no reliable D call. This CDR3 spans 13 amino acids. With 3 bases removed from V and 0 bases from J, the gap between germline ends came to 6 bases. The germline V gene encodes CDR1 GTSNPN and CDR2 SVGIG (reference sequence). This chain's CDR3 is CAWRPKAKNIQYF. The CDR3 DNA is TGTGCCTGGAGGCCGAAAGCCAAAAACATTCAGTACTTC.

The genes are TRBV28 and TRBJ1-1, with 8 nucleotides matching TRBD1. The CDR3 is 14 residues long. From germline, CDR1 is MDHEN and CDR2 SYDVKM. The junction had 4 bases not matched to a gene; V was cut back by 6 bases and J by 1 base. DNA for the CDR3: TGTGCCAGCAGGGGGACAGGAGGGAACACTGAAGCTTTCTTT. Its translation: CASRGTGGNTEAFF.

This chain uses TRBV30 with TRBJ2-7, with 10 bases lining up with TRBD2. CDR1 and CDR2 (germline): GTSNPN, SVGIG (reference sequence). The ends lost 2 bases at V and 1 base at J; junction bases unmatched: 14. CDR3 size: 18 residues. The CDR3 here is CAWSSRTSGGGWSYEQYF. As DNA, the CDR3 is TGTGCCTGGAGTTCTCGGACTAGCGGAGGGGGATGGTCCTACGAGCAGTACTTC.

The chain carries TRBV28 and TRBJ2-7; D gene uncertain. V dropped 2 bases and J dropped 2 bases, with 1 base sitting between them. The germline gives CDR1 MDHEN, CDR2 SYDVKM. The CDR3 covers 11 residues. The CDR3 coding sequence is TGTGCCAGCAGTTTAACCTACGAGCAGTACTTC. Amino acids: CASSLTYEQYF.

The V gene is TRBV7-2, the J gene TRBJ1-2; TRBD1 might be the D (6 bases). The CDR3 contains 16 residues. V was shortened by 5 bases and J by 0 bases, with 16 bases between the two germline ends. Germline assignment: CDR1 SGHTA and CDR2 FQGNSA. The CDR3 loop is CASSANGGQTNYGYTF. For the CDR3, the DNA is TGTGCCAGCAGCGCAAACGGGGGGCAGACTAACTATGGCTACACCTTC. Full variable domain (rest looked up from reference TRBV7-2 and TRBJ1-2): GAGVSQSPSNKVTEKGKDVELRCDPISGHTALYWYRQSLGQGLEFLIYFQGNSAPDKSGLPSDRFSAERTGGSVSTLTIQRTQQEDSAVYLCASSANGGQTNYGYTFGSGTRLTVV.

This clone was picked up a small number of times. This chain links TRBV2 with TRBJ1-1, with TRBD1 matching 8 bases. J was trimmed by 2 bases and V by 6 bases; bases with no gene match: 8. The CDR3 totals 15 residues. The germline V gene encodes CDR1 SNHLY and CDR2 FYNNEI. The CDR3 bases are TGTGCCAGCAGAACCCAGACAGGGGCTAACACTGAAGCTTTCTTT. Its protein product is CASRTQTGANTEAFF.

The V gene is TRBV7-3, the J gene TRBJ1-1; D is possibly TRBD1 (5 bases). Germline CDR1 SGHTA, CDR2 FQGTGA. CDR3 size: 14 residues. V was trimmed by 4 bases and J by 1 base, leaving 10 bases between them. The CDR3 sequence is CASSSEGQNTEAFF. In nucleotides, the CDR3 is TGTGCCAGCAGCTCCGAAGGACAGAACACTGAAGCTTTCTTT.

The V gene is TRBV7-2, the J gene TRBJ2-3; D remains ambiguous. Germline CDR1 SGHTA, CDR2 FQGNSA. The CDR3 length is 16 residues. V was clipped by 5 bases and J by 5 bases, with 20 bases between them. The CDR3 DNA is TGTGCCAGCAGCCCACCCTCTACAGTGCAAGTAGATACGCAGTATTTT. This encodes CASSPPSTVQVDTQYF. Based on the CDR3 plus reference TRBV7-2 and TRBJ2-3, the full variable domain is GAGVSQSPSNKVTEKGKDVELRCDPISGHTALYWYRQSLGQGLEFLIYFQGNSAPDKSGLPSDRFSAERTGGSVSTLTIQRTQQEDSAVYLCASSPPSTVQVDTQYFGPGTRLTVL.

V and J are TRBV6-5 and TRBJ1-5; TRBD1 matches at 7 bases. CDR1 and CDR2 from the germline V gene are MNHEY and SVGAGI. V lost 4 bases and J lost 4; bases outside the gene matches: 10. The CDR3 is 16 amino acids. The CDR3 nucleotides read TGTGCCAGCAGTTCGTCTGGGGGACAGCTAAATCAGCCCCAGCATTTT. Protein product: CASSSSGGQLNQPQHF.

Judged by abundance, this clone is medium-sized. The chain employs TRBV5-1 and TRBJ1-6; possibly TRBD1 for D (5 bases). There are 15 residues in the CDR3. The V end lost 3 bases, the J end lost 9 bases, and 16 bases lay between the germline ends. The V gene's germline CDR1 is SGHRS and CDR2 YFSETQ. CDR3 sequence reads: CASSSLGGSGSPLHF. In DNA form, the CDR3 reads TGCGCCAGCAGCTCCTTGGGGGGGTCGGGTTCACCCCTCCACTTT.

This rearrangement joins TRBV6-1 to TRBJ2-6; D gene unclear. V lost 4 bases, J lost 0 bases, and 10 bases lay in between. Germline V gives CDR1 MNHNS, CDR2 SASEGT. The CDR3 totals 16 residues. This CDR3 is CASSGHRSSGANVLTF. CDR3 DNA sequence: TGTGCCAGCAGTGGACACCGCAGCTCTGGGGCCAACGTCCTGACTTTC.

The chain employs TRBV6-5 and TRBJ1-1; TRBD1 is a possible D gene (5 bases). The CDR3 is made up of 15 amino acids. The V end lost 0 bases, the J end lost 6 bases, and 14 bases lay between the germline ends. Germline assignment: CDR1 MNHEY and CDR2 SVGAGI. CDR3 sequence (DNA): TGTGCCAGCAGTTACTCGATCGTAGGGGCGGCTGAAGCTTTCTTT. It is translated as CASSYSIVGAAEAFF.

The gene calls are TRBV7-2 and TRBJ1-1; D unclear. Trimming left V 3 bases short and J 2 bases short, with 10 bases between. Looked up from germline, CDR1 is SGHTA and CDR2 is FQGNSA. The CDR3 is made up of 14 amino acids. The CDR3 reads CASSFGQINTEAFF. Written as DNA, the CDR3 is TGTGCCAGCAGCTTTGGTCAGATTAACACTGAAGCTTTCTTT.

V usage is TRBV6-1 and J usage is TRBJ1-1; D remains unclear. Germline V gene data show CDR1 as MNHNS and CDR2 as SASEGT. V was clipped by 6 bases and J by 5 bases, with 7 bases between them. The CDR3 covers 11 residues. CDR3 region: CASRTGTEAFF. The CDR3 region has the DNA TGTGCCAGCAGAACGGGGACTGAAGCTTTCTTT.

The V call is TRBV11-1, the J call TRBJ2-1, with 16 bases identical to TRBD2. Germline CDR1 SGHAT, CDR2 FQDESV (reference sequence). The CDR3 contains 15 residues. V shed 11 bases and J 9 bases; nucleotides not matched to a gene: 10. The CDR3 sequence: CASGGTSGGAGEQFF. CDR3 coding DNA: TGTGCCTCGGGCGGGACTAGCGGGGGGGCCGGTGAGCAGTTCTTC.